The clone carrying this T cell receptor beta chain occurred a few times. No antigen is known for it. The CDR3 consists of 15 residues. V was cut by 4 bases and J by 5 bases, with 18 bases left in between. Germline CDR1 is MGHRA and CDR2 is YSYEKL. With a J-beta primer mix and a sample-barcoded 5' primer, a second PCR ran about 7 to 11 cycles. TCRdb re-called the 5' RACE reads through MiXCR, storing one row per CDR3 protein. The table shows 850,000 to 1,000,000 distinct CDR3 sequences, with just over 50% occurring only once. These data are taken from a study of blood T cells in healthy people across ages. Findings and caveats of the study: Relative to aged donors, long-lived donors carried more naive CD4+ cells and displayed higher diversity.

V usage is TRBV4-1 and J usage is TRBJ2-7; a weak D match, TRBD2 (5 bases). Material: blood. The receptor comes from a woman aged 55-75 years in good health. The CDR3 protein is CASSLTRTESDEQYF. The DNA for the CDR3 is TGCGCCAGCAGCCTTACTCGGACTGAATCAGACGAGCAGTACTTC.